This entry is about one T cell receptor (beta chain). Its cognate antigen is unknown. Sequenced by immunoSEQ multiplex PCR; TCRdb stores in-frame clones only, minus some. The data show over a million clones, roughly 74% seen once. Into CD45RA+ naive and CD45RA-negative memory subsets, the CD4+ cells were split. This sample is part of a study of shared clonotypes between healthy human individuals. Looking at the study overall: Per-donor plates numbered three CD4 naive, three CD4 memory, two CD8 naive and one CD8 memory.

Study outcomes and limitations: Shared across four donors were around 5% of the naive CD4 clonotypes. Naive subsets, compared against memory subsets, generally had larger estimated richness values.

From germline, CDR1 is MGHDK and CDR2 SYGVNS. V was clipped by 2 bases and J by 4 bases, with 20 bases between them. This CDR3 is built from 17 residues. Material: memory CD4+ T cells from PBMCs. Described subset: CD45RA-negative fraction. The TCR was taken from a man between 18 and 29 years old in good health. Some clones in this sample may be carry-over from other donors' samples. This chain joins TRBV25-1 and TRBJ1-2, with TRBD1 as a possible D gene (6 bases). The CDR3 DNA reads TGTGCCAGCAGTGAAACAGAAAACAGGGAATCCCTCTATGGCTACACCTTC. Amino acid sequence: CASSETENRESLYGYTF.